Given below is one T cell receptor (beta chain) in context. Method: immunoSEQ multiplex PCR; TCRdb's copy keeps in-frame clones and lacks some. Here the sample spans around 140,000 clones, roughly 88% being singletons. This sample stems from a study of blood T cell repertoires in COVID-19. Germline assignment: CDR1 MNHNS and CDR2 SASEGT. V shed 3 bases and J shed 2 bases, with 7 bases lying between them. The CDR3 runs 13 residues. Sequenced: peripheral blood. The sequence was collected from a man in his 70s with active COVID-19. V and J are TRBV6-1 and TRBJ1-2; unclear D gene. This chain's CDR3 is CASSDTENYGYTF. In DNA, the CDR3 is TGTGCCAGCAGTGACACAGAAAACTATGGCTACACCTTC.